The clone carrying this T cell receptor beta chain was seen just once. The antigen remains unidentified. The CDR3 contains 15 residues. CDR1 is LNHNV and CDR2 is YYDKDF in the germline V gene (reference sequence). V was trimmed by 3 bases and J by 5 bases, leaving 11 bases between them. TCRdb ran MiXCR on the multiplex PCR reads and lists one entry per CDR3 protein. The top ten hold about 1.2% of the sample, which has about 300,000 distinct CDR3 sequences, around 30% seen once. The record originates from a study of breast tumors, draining lymph nodes, adjacent tissues. Axillary draining lymph nodes of breast cancer patients supplied the node samples. Study results and limitations: Compared with lymph nodes, tumors were less diverse; compared with nontumor tissue, more. Luminal-like breast cancer showed significantly higher tumor–nontumor repertoire similarity than basal-like. Most tumor T cells seemingly derive from lymph node, then expand in tumor. Data only fit, rather than demonstrated, lymph node origin of most tumor T cells.

The sample was axillary lymph node tissue. The sequence was obtained from a female donor with breast cancer. Some clones in this sample may be carry-over from other donors' samples. The chain combines TRBV15 with TRBJ1-6, with D possibly TRBD1 on 5 matching bases. In DNA, the CDR3 is TGTGCCACCAGCAGCCGGGGCAGCCATAATTCACCCCTCCACTTT. Translation: CATSSRGSHNSPLHF.